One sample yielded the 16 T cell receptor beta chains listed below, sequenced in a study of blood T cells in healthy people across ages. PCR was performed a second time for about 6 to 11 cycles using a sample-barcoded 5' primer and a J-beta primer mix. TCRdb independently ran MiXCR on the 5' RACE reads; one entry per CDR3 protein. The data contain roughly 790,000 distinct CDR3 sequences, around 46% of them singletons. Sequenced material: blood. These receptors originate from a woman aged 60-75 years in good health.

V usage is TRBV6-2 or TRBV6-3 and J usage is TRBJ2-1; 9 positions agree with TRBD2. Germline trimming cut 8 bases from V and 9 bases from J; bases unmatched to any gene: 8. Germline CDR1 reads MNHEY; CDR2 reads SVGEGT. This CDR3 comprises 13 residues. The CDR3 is CASGRAGGGEQFF. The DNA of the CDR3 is TGTGCCAGCGGCCGAGCGGGAGGAGGTGAGCAGTTCTTC.

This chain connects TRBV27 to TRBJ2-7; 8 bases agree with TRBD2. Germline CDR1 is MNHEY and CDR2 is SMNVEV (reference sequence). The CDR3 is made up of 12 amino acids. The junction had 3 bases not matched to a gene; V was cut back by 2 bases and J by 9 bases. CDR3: CASSLSGGGQYF. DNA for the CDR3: TGTGCCAGCAGTTTAAGCGGGGGAGGGCAGTACTTC.

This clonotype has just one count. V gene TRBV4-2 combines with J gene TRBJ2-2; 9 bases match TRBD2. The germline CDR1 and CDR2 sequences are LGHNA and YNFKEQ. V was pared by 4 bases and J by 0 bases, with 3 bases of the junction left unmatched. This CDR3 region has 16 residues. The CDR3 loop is CASSLAGATNTGELFF. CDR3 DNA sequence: TGTGCCAGCAGCCTAGCGGGGGCCACGAACACCGGGGAGCTGTTTTTT.

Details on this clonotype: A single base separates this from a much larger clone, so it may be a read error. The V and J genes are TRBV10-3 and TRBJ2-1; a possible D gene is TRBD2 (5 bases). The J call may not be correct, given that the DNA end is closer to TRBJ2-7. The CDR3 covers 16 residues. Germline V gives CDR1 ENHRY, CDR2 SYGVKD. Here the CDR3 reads CAISESGRGSYNEQYF. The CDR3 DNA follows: TGTGCCATCAGTGAATCCGGACGGGGATCCTACAATGAGCAGTACTTC.

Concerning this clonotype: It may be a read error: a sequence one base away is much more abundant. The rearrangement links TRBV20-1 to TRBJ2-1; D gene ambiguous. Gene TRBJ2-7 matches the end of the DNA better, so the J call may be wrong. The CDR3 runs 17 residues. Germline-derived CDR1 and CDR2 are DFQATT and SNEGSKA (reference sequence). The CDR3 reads CSARDLMSGSSYNEQYF. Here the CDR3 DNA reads TGCAGTGCTAGAGACTTAATGAGTGGTAGCTCCTACAATGAGCAGTACTTC.

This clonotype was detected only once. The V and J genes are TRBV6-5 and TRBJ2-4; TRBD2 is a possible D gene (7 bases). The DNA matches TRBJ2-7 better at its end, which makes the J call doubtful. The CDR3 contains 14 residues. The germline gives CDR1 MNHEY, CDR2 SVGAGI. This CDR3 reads CASKLGGGTYEQYF. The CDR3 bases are TGTGCCAGCAAGCTAGGGGGGGGGACCTACGAGCAGTACTTC.

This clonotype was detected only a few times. The CDR3 protein is CASSYSGGAGGYTF. The DNA for the CDR3 is TGTGCCAGCAGTTACTCAGGGGGCGCAGGTGGCTACACCTTC. The chain has TRBV6-6 and TRBJ1-2; TRBD1 matches at 7 bases. Germline assignment: CDR1 MNHNY and CDR2 SVGAGI (reference sequence). This CDR3 comprises 14 residues. V lost 0 bases and J lost 7; bases outside the gene matches: 5.

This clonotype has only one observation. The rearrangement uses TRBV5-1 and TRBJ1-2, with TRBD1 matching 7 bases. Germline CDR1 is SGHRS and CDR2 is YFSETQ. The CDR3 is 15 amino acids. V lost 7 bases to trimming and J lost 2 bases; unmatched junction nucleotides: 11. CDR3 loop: CASRRHTGDNYGYTF. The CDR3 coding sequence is TGCGCCAGCCGAAGGCATACAGGGGACAACTATGGCTACACCTTC.

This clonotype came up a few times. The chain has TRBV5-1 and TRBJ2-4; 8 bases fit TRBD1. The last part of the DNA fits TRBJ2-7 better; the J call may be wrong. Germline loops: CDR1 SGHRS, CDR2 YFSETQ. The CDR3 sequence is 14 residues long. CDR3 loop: CASSQGQELGEQYF. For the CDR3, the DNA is TGCGCCAGCAGCCAGGGACAGGAACTTGGCGAGCAGTACTTC.

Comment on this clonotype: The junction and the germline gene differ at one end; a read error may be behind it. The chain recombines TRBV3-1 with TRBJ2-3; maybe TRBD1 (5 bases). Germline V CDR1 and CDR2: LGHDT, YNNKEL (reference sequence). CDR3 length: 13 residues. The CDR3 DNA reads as TGTGCCGGCAGCCAATCTCAGGGAGATACGCAGTATTTT. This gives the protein CAGSQSQGDTQYF.

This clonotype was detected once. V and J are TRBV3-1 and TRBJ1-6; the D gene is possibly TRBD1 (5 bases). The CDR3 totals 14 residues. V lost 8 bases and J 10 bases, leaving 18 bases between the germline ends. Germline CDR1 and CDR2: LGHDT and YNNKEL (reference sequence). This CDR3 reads CASRWGGLGSPLHF. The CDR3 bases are TGTGCCAGCCGATGGGGGGGGTTAGGGTCACCCCTCCACTTT.

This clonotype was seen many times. CDR3 DNA sequence: TGTGCCAGCAGCTTGCGTGATAGGAAGACCCAGTACTTC. Its protein product is CASSLRDRKTQYF. The chain recombines TRBV5-6 with TRBJ2-5; D is unresolved. Looked up from germline, CDR1 is SGHDT and CDR2 is YYEEEE. V gave up 1 base and J gave up 6 bases, with 10 bases separating them. The CDR3 contains 13 residues. Looking up the rest from reference TRBV5-6 and TRBJ2-5 gives the full variable domain: DAGVTQSPTHLIKTRGQQVTLRCSPKSGHDTVSWYQQALGQGPQFIFQYYEEEERQRGNFPDRFSGHQFPNYSSELNVNALLLGDSALYLCASSLRDRKTQYFGPGTRLLVL.

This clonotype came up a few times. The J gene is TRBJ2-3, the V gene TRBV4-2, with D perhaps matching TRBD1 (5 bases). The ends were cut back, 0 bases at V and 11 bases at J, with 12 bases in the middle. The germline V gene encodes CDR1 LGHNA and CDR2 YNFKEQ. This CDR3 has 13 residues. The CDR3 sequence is CASSQEGHQGQYF. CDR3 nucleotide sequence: TGTGCCAGCAGCCAAGAAGGGCACCAGGGGCAGTATTTT.

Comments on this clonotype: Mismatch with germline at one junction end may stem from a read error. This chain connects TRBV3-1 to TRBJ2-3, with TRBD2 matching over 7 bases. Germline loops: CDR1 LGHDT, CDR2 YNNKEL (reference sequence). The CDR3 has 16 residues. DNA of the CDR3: TGTGCCAACAGCCAAGACCGGGGGGAGAGCACAGATACGCAGTATTTT. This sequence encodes CANSQDRGESTDTQYF.

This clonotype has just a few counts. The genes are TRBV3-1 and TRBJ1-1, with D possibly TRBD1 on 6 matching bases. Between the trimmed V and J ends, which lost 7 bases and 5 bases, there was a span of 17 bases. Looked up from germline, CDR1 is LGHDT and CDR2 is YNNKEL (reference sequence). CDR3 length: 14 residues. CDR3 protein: CASTPRDRQTEAFF. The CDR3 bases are TGTGCCAGCACCCCTCGAGACAGGCAAACTGAAGCTTTCTTT.

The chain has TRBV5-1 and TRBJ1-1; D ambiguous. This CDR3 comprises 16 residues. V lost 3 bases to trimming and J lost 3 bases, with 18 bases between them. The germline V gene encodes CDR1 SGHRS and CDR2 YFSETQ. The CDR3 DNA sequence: TGCGCCAGCAGCTCCGTAATATCGCCCGGGGACACTGAAGCTTTCTTT. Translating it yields CASSSVISPGDTEAFF. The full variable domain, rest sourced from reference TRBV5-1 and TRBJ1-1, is KAGVTQTPRYLIKTRGQQVTLSCSPISGHRSVSWYQQTPGQGLQFLFEYFSETQRNKGNFPGRFSGRQFSNSRSEMNVSTLELGDSALYLCASSSVISPGDTEAFFGQGTRLTVV.